The 10 T cell receptor beta chains reported below all come from one sample, sequenced in a study of blood T cell repertoires in COVID-19 (dated by TCRdb to 2020 to 2021). Receptor libraries were prepared by the immunoSEQ multiplex PCR assay. TCRdb took this table from immuneACCESS and kept in-frame rearrangements with V and J called. Such tables lack part of the clones; where checked against another copy, unresolved V genes explain under half of the gap, and the rest is unexplained. This sample has 150,000 to 200,000 clones in its table, and just under 90% of those were observed once. Jointly, the top ten make up 3.7% of the sample. The sequencing sample was made of peripheral blood. These receptors all come from a man in his late teens or twenties with active or convalescent COVID-19.

This chain joins TRBV5-1 and TRBJ2-7; 13 bases fit TRBD2. Germline V gives CDR1 SGHRS, CDR2 YFSETQ. V shed 0 bases and J 4 bases; nucleotides not matched to a gene: 22. This CDR3 has 22 residues. The CDR3 DNA sequence: TGCGCCAGCAGCTTGGTGGTCCTCGCTCCGAACGCCGGACTAGCGGGGGAATACGAGCAGTACGTC. It translates to CASSLVVLAPNAGLAGEYEQYV.

Only one count was recorded for this clone. The chain recombines TRBV9 with TRBJ1-6; 7 positions agree with TRBD1. Germline trimming cut 3 bases from V and 8 bases from J; bases unmatched to any gene: 8. Germline-derived CDR1 and CDR2 are SGDLS and YYNGEE. The CDR3 loop spans 15 amino acids. The CDR3 nucleotides are TGTGCCAGCAGCGAGCGGACAGGATCTTATTCACCCCTCCACTTT. Amino acids: CASSERTGSYSPLHF.

The chain recombines TRBV7-9 with TRBJ1-2; 8 bases fit TRBD1. This CDR3 has 13 residues. Germline V lookup: CDR1 SEHNR, CDR2 FQNEAQ (reference sequence). The V gene end was trimmed by 7 bases and the J gene end by 6 bases; junction bases not matched to a gene: 7. CDR3 sequence reads: CASKDREENGYTF. The CDR3 DNA is TGTGCCAGCAAGGACAGGGAGGAAAATGGCTACACCTTC.

This chain links TRBV27 with TRBJ2-1, with D possibly being TRBD1 (6 bases). CDR3 length equals 15 residues. Per germline, CDR1 MNHEY and CDR2 SMNVEV (reference sequence). V lost 0 bases, J lost 7 bases, and 13 bases lay in between. The CDR3 loop is CASSLSQGWRNEQFF. In DNA, the CDR3 is TGTGCCAGCAGTTTATCCCAGGGGTGGAGAAATGAGCAGTTCTTC.

The gene calls are TRBV19 and TRBJ2-6; TRBD2 might be the D (6 bases). Deletions cut 10 bases from V and 0 bases from J, with 19 bases between. The V gene's germline CDR1 is LNHDA and CDR2 SQIVND (reference sequence). CDR3 size: 17 residues. CDR3 region: CATLLGGSLSGANVLTF. In nucleotides, the CDR3 is TGTGCCACCCTTCTGGGGGGTTCCCTCTCTGGGGCCAACGTCCTGACTTTC.

The chain joins TRBV19 to TRBJ1-5; D is undetermined. This CDR3 spans 13 amino acids. The germline V and J ends were trimmed by 7 bases and 3 bases, with 10 bases remaining between them. The germline CDR1 and CDR2 sequences are LNHDA and SQIVND (reference sequence). The CDR3 region has the DNA TGTGCCAGTACATCGGGATACAATCAGCCCCAGCATTTT. It encodes CASTSGYNQPQHF.

The chain joins TRBV5-4 to TRBJ2-7, with 8 nucleotides matching TRBD2. J was trimmed by 1 base and V by 4 bases; bases with no gene match: 7. The germline V gene has CDR1 SGHNT and CDR2 YYREEE (reference sequence). The length of the CDR3 is 15 residues. The CDR3 here is CASSTGGGPSYEQYV. CDR3 bases: TGTGCCAGCAGCACTGGCGGGGGGCCATCCTACGAGCAGTACGTC.

This sequence joins TRBV7-7 and TRBJ2-2, with 12 bases matching TRBD2. The germline CDR1 and CDR2 sequences are SSHAT and FNYEAQ (reference sequence). Germline trimming cut 9 bases from V and 3 bases from J; bases unmatched to any gene: 5. This CDR3 region has 15 residues. The CDR3 reads CASASGRADTGELFF. The CDR3 DNA reads TGTGCCAGTGCTAGCGGGAGGGCTGACACCGGGGAGCTGTTTTTT.

This clone showed up just once. The genes are TRBV3-1 (or the pseudogene TRBV3-2) and TRBJ1-6; the D is unclear. Looked up from germline, CDR1 is LGHDT and CDR2 is YNNKEL (reference sequence). Trimming stripped 2 bases from V and 0 bases from J, with 5 bases between. The CDR3 has 15 residues. CDR3 bases: TGTGCCAGCAGCCAACCGAGCTCCTATAATTCACCCCTCCACTTT. Protein product: CASSQPSSYNSPLHF.

V is TRBV6-5 and J is TRBJ1-1; no firm D call. V lost 8 bases to trimming and J lost 7 bases, with 23 bases between them. The length of the CDR3 is 15 residues. Germline loops: CDR1 MNHEY, CDR2 SVGAGI. CDR3 nucleotide sequence: TGTGCCAGCCTTAATACGCCCGGGTCAGGACTTGAAGCTTTCTTT. Translation: CASLNTPGSGLEAFF.